Sequencing of this T cell receptor beta chain was carried out in a study of T cell repertoires in cytomegalovirus infection. Study context: Public TCR beta signatures provided an indication of both CMV infection and a matching HLA type.

Of note for this clonotype: As yet, its antigen is unknown. The junction departs from the called germline gene at one end, perhaps through a read error.

Whole-study results and caveats: The cumulative frequency of public TCR beta families distinguished individuals who carried CMV together with the relevant HLA. Ex vivo responses were dominated by HLA-C-restricted CMV-specific TCR beta clonotypes.

TCRdb recomputed calls from the reads with MiXCR, one row per CDR3 protein. This table has more than 200,000 distinct CDR3 sequences, approximately 9.2% appearing once. The receptor was derived from a human donor in good health (CMV status not recorded). Some clones in this sample may be carry-over from other donors' samples. The specimen sequenced was PBMCs.

CDR3 residues: CANSRNRDNYGYTF. Written as DNA, the CDR3 is TGTGCCAACAGTCGGAACAGGGACAACTATGGCTACACCTTC. This chain uses TRBV6-6 with TRBJ1-2; TRBD1 is a possible D gene (6 bases). The CDR3 sequence is 14 residues long. Germline V gene data show CDR1 as MNHNY and CDR2 as SVGAGI (reference sequence).